One sample yielded the 26 T cell receptor beta chains listed below, sequenced in a study of STAT5B mutations in CD4+ large granular lymphocyte leukemia. The assay was immunoSEQ multiplex PCR, and TCRdb's table has in-frame clones only and misses some. This sample carries about 33,000 clones, roughly 80% of them seen once, and the ten largest clones take nearly 4.5%. Sequencing was carried out using CD4+ T cells from blood buffy coats. These receptor sequences come from a human donor in good health.

This clone was detected once. The V gene is TRBV2, the J gene TRBJ2-5; 7 positions match TRBD2. This CDR3 region has 15 residues. With 0 bases clipped from V and 7 bases from J, the junction kept 8 bases outside the gene matches. The germline CDR1 and CDR2 sequences are SNHLY and FYNNEI. The CDR3 bases are TGTGCCAGCAGTGAAGCGCTTGGGGCTAGCGGGACCCAGTACTTC. Protein sequence: CASSEALGASGTQYF.

The chain recombines TRBV20-1 with TRBJ2-3; unclear D gene. This CDR3 spans 11 amino acids. The ends were cut back, 4 bases at V and 5 bases at J, with 7 bases in the middle. CDR1 is DFQATT, CDR2 SNEGSKA, per germline (reference sequence). CDR3 residues: CSAKAGDTQYF. CDR3 DNA: TGCAGTGCTAAAGCCGGAGATACGCAGTATTTT.

This chain uses TRBV7-8 with TRBJ2-1; TRBD2 agrees at 8 bases. V was pared by 5 bases and J by 5 bases, with 2 bases of the junction left unmatched. CDR3 size: 13 residues. Germline V gene data show CDR1 as SGHVS and CDR2 as FQNEAQ. The CDR3 loop is CASSLREDNEQFF. The CDR3 coding sequence is TGTGCCAGCAGCCTGCGGGAGGACAATGAGCAGTTCTTC.

This clone was observed a single time. The V gene is TRBV18, the J gene TRBJ2-7; possibly TRBD2 for D (6 bases). The length of the CDR3 is 16 residues. The germline V gene encodes CDR1 KGHSH and CDR2 LQKENI. Trimming pared 6 bases from V and 0 bases from J, leaving 18 bases between. The chain's CDR3 is CASSLTLAPGSYEQYF. The CDR3 region has the DNA TGTGCCAGCTCCCTTACTCTAGCGCCGGGCTCCTACGAGCAGTACTTC.

The chain carries TRBV7-2 and TRBJ1-1, with D unresolved. The CDR3 spans 13 residues. V was pared by 5 bases and J by 3 bases, with 10 bases between. Germline V gene lookup returns CDR1 SGHTA and CDR2 FQGNSA. CDR3 sequence (DNA): TGTGCCAGCAGCCCACAGAGGGACACTGAAGCTTTCTTT. Residues: CASSPQRDTEAFF. The full variable domain, completed using reference TRBV7-2 and TRBJ1-1, is GAGVSQSPSNKVTEKGKDVELRCDPISGHTALYWYRQSLGQGLEFLIYFQGNSAPDKSGLPSDRFSAERTGGSVSTLTIQRTQQEDSAVYLCASSPQRDTEAFFGQGTRLTVV.

The chain employs TRBV5-1 and TRBJ1-1; the D is unclear. V was trimmed by 0 bases and J by 5 bases, leaving 8 bases between them. The V gene's germline CDR1 is SGHRS and CDR2 YFSETQ. This CDR3 has 13 amino acids. This CDR3 reads CASSLGGETEAFF. In DNA form, the CDR3 reads TGCGCCAGCAGCTTGGGCGGGGAAACTGAAGCTTTCTTT.

The chain carries TRBV11-2 and TRBJ2-1, with 12 bases identical to TRBD2. This CDR3 comprises 16 residues. V was clipped by 4 bases and J by 8 bases; unmatched bases: 9. Germline V gene lookup returns CDR1 SGHAT and CDR2 FQNNGV. CDR3 loop: CASSSGTGLAGDEQFF. Here the CDR3 DNA reads TGTGCCAGCAGCTCGGGGACGGGACTAGCGGGCGATGAGCAGTTCTTC.

The chain links TRBV29-1 to TRBJ2-3; no definite D call. Trimming shortened V by 2 bases and J by 6 bases, and 9 bases separated the two germline ends. CDR3 length: 12 residues. The germline gives CDR1 SQVTM, CDR2 ANQGSEA. The CDR3 DNA reads as TGCAGCGTTGAATGGCCTCCCGATACGCAGTATTTT. As protein: CSVEWPPDTQYF.

J is TRBJ2-7 and V is TRBV11-2; 12 nucleotides line up with TRBD1. The V gene's germline CDR1 is SGHAT and CDR2 FQNNGV. J was trimmed by 10 bases and V by 5 bases; bases with no gene match: 6. This CDR3 is built from 13 residues. This CDR3 is CASSPRDRGQQYF. The DNA for the CDR3 is TGTGCCAGCAGCCCAAGGGACAGGGGGCAACAGTACTTC.

CDR3 DNA sequence: TGTGCCAGCAGCCGGACAGAAGAGCAGTACTTC. It translates to CASSRTEEQYF. The rearrangement uses TRBV14 and TRBJ2-7, with a tentative D call TRBD1 (6 bases). CDR1 and CDR2 (germline): SGHDN, FVKESK. This CDR3 contains 11 residues. V was trimmed by 4 bases and J by 7 bases, leaving 8 bases between them.

The chain has TRBV7-2 and TRBJ1-2; 10 positions match TRBD1. Germline values: CDR1 SGHTA, CDR2 FQGNSA. The CDR3 is made up of 16 amino acids. V lost 1 base to trimming and J lost 8 bases; unmatched junction nucleotides: 10. Here the CDR3 DNA reads TGTGCCAGCAGCTTAGGAGACAGGGGGCGAAGGTTGGGCTACACCTTC. Protein sequence: CASSLGDRGRRLGYTF.

This clone has more than one count but fewer than ten. The V call is TRBV11-3, the J call TRBJ1-1, with D unresolved. The CDR3 loop spans 13 amino acids. Trimming pared 4 bases from V and 1 base from J, leaving 7 bases between. In germline, CDR1 is SGHNT, CDR2 YENEEA. The CDR3 loop is CASSSTGNTEAFF. CDR3 nucleotide sequence: TGTGCCAGCAGCTCGACGGGGAACACTGAAGCTTTCTTT.

The chain uses TRBV4-2 and TRBJ2-1, with D perhaps TRBD2 (6 bases). This CDR3 has 16 residues. The V gene's germline CDR1 is LGHNA and CDR2 YNFKEQ. Trimming pared 4 bases from V and 4 bases from J, leaving 17 bases between. The CDR3 nucleotides read TGTGCCAGCAGCCCGGTTTTAGCGGTTTTTTACAATGAGCAGTTCTTC. Translating it yields CASSPVLAVFYNEQFF.

The chain employs TRBV12-5 and TRBJ2-7; a weak D match, TRBD1 (7 bases). From germline, CDR1 is LGHNT and CDR2 FRNRAP. Deletions cut 9 bases from V and 0 bases from J, with 12 bases between. The CDR3 totals 13 residues. The CDR3 loop is CASSQGGSYEQYF. In nucleotides, the CDR3 is TGTGCTAGCAGTCAGGGGGGCTCCTACGAGCAGTACTTC.

The genes are TRBV7-2 and TRBJ2-3; D gene ambiguous. CDR3 length: 14 residues. Trimming stripped 5 bases from V and 1 base from J, with 10 bases between. In germline, CDR1 is SGHTA, CDR2 FQGNSA. The CDR3 reads CASSPTEGTDTQYF. DNA for the CDR3: TGTGCCAGCAGCCCGACTGAGGGCACAGATACGCAGTATTTT.

The V and J genes are TRBV6-6 and TRBJ1-5; TRBD1 matches 8 bases. The length of the CDR3 is 16 residues. Germline assignment: CDR1 MNHNY and CDR2 SVGAGI (reference sequence). V dropped 6 bases and J dropped 0; count of bases not matched to a gene: 7. The CDR3 nucleotides read TGTGCCAGCAGCTCCGGGACAGGATATAGCAATCAGCCCCAGCATTTT. It is translated as CASSSGTGYSNQPQHF.

J is TRBJ2-1 and V is TRBV5-4; 14 nucleotides align to TRBD2. The V gene's germline CDR1 is SGHNT and CDR2 YYREEE (reference sequence). V lost 3 bases to trimming and J lost 6 bases; unmatched junction nucleotides: 2. CDR3 length: 15 residues. DNA of the CDR3: TGTGCCAGCAGCTCGGGACTAGCGGGAGCCAATGAGCAGTTCTTC. Its translation is CASSSGLAGANEQFF.

The rearrangement links TRBV5-1 to TRBJ2-3; D is ambiguous. CDR1 SGHRS and CDR2 YFSETQ come from the germline V gene. The CDR3 runs to 14 residues. With 0 bases removed from V and 2 bases from J, the gap between germline ends came to 7 bases. The CDR3: CASSLGRTTDTQYF. The CDR3 nucleotides read TGCGCCAGCAGCTTGGGGAGAACCACAGATACGCAGTATTTT.

The genes are TRBV7-2 and TRBJ2-7; D is perhaps TRBD1 (6 bases). The germline V gene encodes CDR1 SGHTA and CDR2 FQGNSA. The ends were cut back, 0 bases at V and 0 bases at J, with 9 bases in the middle. The CDR3 is made up of 15 amino acids. The CDR3 sequence: CASSLAGGYSYEQYF. CDR3 nucleotides: TGTGCCAGCAGCTTAGCAGGGGGATACTCCTACGAGCAGTACTTC.

This clone was observed once. The V and J genes are TRBV15 and TRBJ2-1; 12 bases align to TRBD2. Germline CDR1 LNHNV, CDR2 YYDKDF (reference sequence). This CDR3 comprises 18 residues. Losses at the gene ends were 5 bases for V and 3 bases for J; bases not matched to a gene: 11. The CDR3 sequence: CATSARTSGGIFYNEQFF. CDR3 nucleotide sequence: TGTGCCACCAGCGCCCGTACTAGCGGGGGGATATTCTACAATGAGCAGTTCTTC.

V is TRBV5-4 and J is TRBJ2-5; 8 bases are shared with TRBD1. Trimming cost V 4 bases and J 4 bases; bases outside gene matches: 6. The CDR3 covers 14 residues. Germline-derived CDR1 and CDR2 are SGHNT and YYREEE (reference sequence). The CDR3: CASSHFDRGETQYF. CDR3 nucleotide sequence: TGTGCCAGCAGCCATTTCGACAGGGGAGAGACCCAGTACTTC.

On this clone: The sample carries other DNA sequences with the same CDR3. The chain recombines TRBV28 with TRBJ2-7; the match to TRBD1 covers 10 bases. This CDR3 is 13 amino acids long. The V gene end was trimmed by 4 bases and the J gene end by 4 bases; junction bases not matched to a gene: 1. Germline values: CDR1 MDHEN, CDR2 SYDVKM. Here the CDR3 reads CASSSGQGYEQYF. The DNA for the CDR3 is TGTGCCAGCAGTTCGGGACAGGGGTACGAGCAGTACTTC.

This clone was picked up a small number of times. The chain couples TRBV5-1 to TRBJ1-1, with D perhaps TRBD1 (5 bases). V was cut by 0 bases and J by 1 base, with 13 bases left in between. The germline CDR1 and CDR2 sequences are SGHRS and YFSETQ. There are 16 residues in the CDR3. The CDR3 DNA reads as TGCGCCAGCAGCTTGGAGGGGAGAGAAGGGAACACTGAAGCTTTCTTT. This encodes CASSLEGREGNTEAFF.

The chain is built from TRBV5-1 and TRBJ2-1, with D perhaps TRBD2 (5 bases). V was cut by 4 bases and J by 9 bases, with 20 bases left in between. The CDR3 extends over 15 amino acids. Germline CDR1 reads SGHRS; CDR2 reads YFSETQ. The CDR3 sequence: CASSESSRGVLEQFF. The CDR3 nucleotides read TGCGCCAGCAGCGAATCGTCCCGGGGAGTTCTTGAGCAGTTCTTC.

The V and J genes are TRBV4-3 and TRBJ2-6; no clear D. Germline V lookup: CDR1 LGHNA, CDR2 YSLEER. The ends were cut back, 0 bases at V and 0 bases at J, with 12 bases in the middle. The CDR3 loop spans 18 amino acids. The DNA of the CDR3 is TGCGCCAGCAGCCAAGATTCTCGACACTCCTCTGGGGCCAACGTCCTGACTTTC. This codes for CASSQDSRHSSGANVLTF.

V and J are TRBV21-1 and TRBJ2-7. TRBV21-1 is labeled a pseudogene. The CDR3 contains 10 residues. This CDR3 reads CASPWFEQYF. In nucleotides, the CDR3 is TGTGCCAGTCCGTGGTTCGAGCAGTACTTC.